A selection of T cell receptor beta chains follows, all from one sample in a study of shared clonotypes between healthy human individuals. Using immunoSEQ multiplex PCR, the repertoire was profiled, and TCRdb retains in-frame clones only, with some absent. This repertoire shows about 2.4 million clones, roughly 93% found once; its top ten account for 0.35% to 0.45%. The material sequenced was naive CD4+ T cells from PBMCs. These receptors all stem from a man aged 18 to 29 in good health. Some clones in this sample may be carry-over from other donors' samples. Both conserved end residues are part of each CDR3. The order of the fields is V gene, J gene, clone size, D gene, CDR3 DNA, CDR3 protein. A D gene is named only where the DNA matches it firmly. Rows may omit the clone size; those that give it use once, few, many or a size class.

v_call: TRBV28
j_call: TRBJ1-5
clone_size: NA
d_call: NA
cdr3_nt: TGTGCCAGCAGTTTGTGGCAGGGCAGCAATCAGCCCCAGCATTTT
cdr3_aa: CASSLWQGSNQPQHF

v_call: TRBV2
j_call: TRBJ2-1
clone_size: NA
d_call: NA
cdr3_nt: TGTGCCAGCAGTGAATCGGACTCCCATGAGCAGTTCTTC
cdr3_aa: CASSESDSHEQFF

v_call: TRBV10-1
j_call: TRBJ2-3
clone_size: NA
d_call: NA
cdr3_nt: TGCGCCAGCAGTGACGGGACTCCTACTCTGGATACGCAGTATTTT
cdr3_aa: CASSDGTPTLDTQYF

v_call: TRBV10-3
j_call: TRBJ1-2
clone_size: NA
d_call: NA
cdr3_nt: TGTGCCATCAGTAGCAACCAGGAGGGCTATGGCTACACCTTC
cdr3_aa: CAISSNQEGYGYTF

v_call: TRBV27
j_call: TRBJ2-1
clone_size: NA
d_call: TRBD2
cdr3_nt: TGTGCCAGCAGACTCTACGCTAGCGGGAGAGGGAATGAGCAGTTCTTC
cdr3_aa: CASRLYASGRGNEQFF

v_call: TRBV28
j_call: TRBJ1-3
clone_size: NA
d_call: TRBD1
cdr3_nt: TGTGCCAGCAGTTTATGGGCGACAGGGGCTCGAGACACCATATATTTT
cdr3_aa: CASSLWATGARDTIYF

v_call: TRBV5-4
j_call: TRBJ2-3
clone_size: NA
d_call: NA
cdr3_nt: TGTGCCAGCAGCTTGGGTGGTTTGCAGGGGCGTAGCACAGATACGCAGTATTTT
cdr3_aa: CASSLGGLQGRSTDTQYF

v_call: TRBV7-8
j_call: TRBJ1-1
clone_size: NA
d_call: NA
cdr3_nt: TGTGCCAGCAGCGTCCGGACAGCTGAAGCTTTCTTT
cdr3_aa: CASSVRTAEAFF

v_call: TRBV13
j_call: TRBJ2-2
clone_size: NA
d_call: TRBD2
cdr3_nt: TGTGCCAGCAGCTTAAGTGCGGGAGCGAACACCGGGGAGCTGTTTTTT
cdr3_aa: CASSLSAGANTGELFF

v_call: TRBV7-3
j_call: TRBJ2-2
clone_size: NA
d_call: TRBD2
cdr3_nt: TGTGCCAGCCGCCTGGGCGGGGAGGGGACCGGGGAGCTGTTTTTT
cdr3_aa: CASRLGGEGTGELFF

v_call: TRBV27
j_call: TRBJ2-7
clone_size: NA
d_call: TRBD2
cdr3_nt: TGTGCCAGCAGTTTATATGGCGGGAGGCCCCTCGAGCAGTACTTC
cdr3_aa: CASSLYGGRPLEQYF

v_call: TRBV30
j_call: TRBJ2-1
clone_size: NA
d_call: TRBD2
cdr3_nt: TGTGCCTGGAGTGTACCGAGCGGGAGGGCGGGGTACAATGAGCAGTTCTTC
cdr3_aa: CAWSVPSGRAGYNEQFF

v_call: TRBV5-1
j_call: TRBJ2-1
clone_size: NA
d_call: TRBD1
cdr3_nt: TGCGCCAGTAAACAGGGGGCTTCCGTCAATGAGCAGTTCTTC
cdr3_aa: CASKQGASVNEQFF

v_call: TRBV4-1
j_call: TRBJ1-4
clone_size: NA
d_call: TRBD1
cdr3_nt: TGCGCCAGCAGCCACAGCGGGACAGGGCCTGAAAAACTGTTTTTT
cdr3_aa: CASSHSGTGPEKLFF

v_call: TRBV28
j_call: TRBJ2-4
clone_size: NA
d_call: TRBD2
cdr3_nt: TGTGCCAGCACCGAGACTAGCGGGATCCTAGCCAAAAACATTCAGTACTTC
cdr3_aa: CASTETSGILAKNIQYF

v_call: TRBV19
j_call: TRBJ1-5
clone_size: NA
d_call: TRBD1
cdr3_nt: TGTGCCAGTAATCCACGAGGAGGGGGCAGCAATCAGCCCCAGCATTTT
cdr3_aa: CASNPRGGGSNQPQHF

v_call: TRBV2
j_call: TRBJ1-5
clone_size: NA
d_call: NA
cdr3_nt: TGTGCCAGCAGTGTTTTATCTATTAGCAATCAGCCCCAGCATTTT
cdr3_aa: CASSVLSISNQPQHF

v_call: TRBV9
j_call: TRBJ2-7
clone_size: NA
d_call: NA
cdr3_nt: TGTGCCAGCAGCCCCCACGGATACTCCTACGAGCAGTACTTC
cdr3_aa: CASSPHGYSYEQYF

v_call: TRBV13
j_call: TRBJ1-5
clone_size: NA
d_call: NA
cdr3_nt: TGTGCCAGCAGCTCAGACAGCGCCGGGTATCAGCCCCAGCATTTT
cdr3_aa: CASSSDSAGYQPQHF

v_call: TRBV5-1
j_call: TRBJ1-2
clone_size: NA
d_call: TRBD1
cdr3_nt: TGCGCCAGCAGCTTGGAGACAGGGCACTATGGCTACACCTTC
cdr3_aa: CASSLETGHYGYTF

v_call: TRBV5-5
j_call: TRBJ1-2
clone_size: NA
d_call: NA
cdr3_nt: TGTGCCAGCAGCTTAAGTGCCTCTAACTATGGCTACACCTTC
cdr3_aa: CASSLSASNYGYTF

v_call: TRBV7-9
j_call: TRBJ2-5
clone_size: NA
d_call: NA
cdr3_nt: TGTGCCAGCAGCTTAGCGCTATGGGAGACCCAGTACTTC
cdr3_aa: CASSLALWETQYF

v_call: TRBV7-9
j_call: TRBJ1-1
clone_size: NA
d_call: NA
cdr3_nt: TGTGCCAGCAGTCAAAACACTGAAGCTTTCTTT
cdr3_aa: CASSQNTEAFF

v_call: TRBV25-1
j_call: TRBJ1-6
clone_size: NA
d_call: NA
cdr3_nt: TGTGCCAGCAGTACCAGCAAGGAAGGACAACCCTATAATTCACCCCTCCACTTT
cdr3_aa: CASSTSKEGQPYNSPLHF

v_call: TRBV7-9
j_call: TRBJ2-5
clone_size: once
d_call: NA
cdr3_nt: TGTGCCAGCAGCTTCGGTACAGGGGGGGGTGGAGAGACCCAGTACTTC
cdr3_aa: CASSFGTGGGGETQYF

v_call: TRBV18
j_call: TRBJ2-2
clone_size: NA
d_call: NA
cdr3_nt: TGTGCCAGCTCCCCGGACAGCATGAACACCGGGGAGCTGTTTTTT
cdr3_aa: CASSPDSMNTGELFF

v_call: TRBV5-5
j_call: TRBJ1-1
clone_size: NA
d_call: NA
cdr3_nt: TGTGCCAGCAGGGGGCCGGGCACTGAAGCTTTCTTT
cdr3_aa: CASRGPGTEAFF

v_call: TRBV27
j_call: TRBJ2-5
clone_size: NA
d_call: TRBD2
cdr3_nt: TGTGCCAGCAGTTTAATGGGACTAGCGGGGTACCAAGAGACCCAGTACTTC
cdr3_aa: CASSLMGLAGYQETQYF

v_call: TRBV28
j_call: TRBJ1-2
clone_size: NA
d_call: NA
cdr3_nt: TGTGCCAGCAGTACCTTCCCGGGACGGCAGGAGGACTATGGCTACACCTTC
cdr3_aa: CASSTFPGRQEDYGYTF

v_call: TRBV28
j_call: TRBJ2-3
clone_size: NA
d_call: NA
cdr3_nt: TGTGCCAGCAGTTCATGGACGGTTAGCACAGATACGCAGTATTTT
cdr3_aa: CASSSWTVSTDTQYF

v_call: TRBV5-1
j_call: TRBJ2-3
clone_size: NA
d_call: NA
cdr3_nt: TGCGCCAGCTATTCTTGGGCTAGCACAGATACGCAGTATTTT
cdr3_aa: CASYSWASTDTQYF

v_call: TRBV18
j_call: TRBJ1-1
clone_size: NA
d_call: NA
cdr3_nt: TGTGCCAGTACCCCGGCCACCCCGGGGACTGAAGCTTTCTTT
cdr3_aa: CASTPATPGTEAFF

v_call: TRBV11-3
j_call: TRBJ2-3
clone_size: NA
d_call: TRBD2
cdr3_nt: TGTGCCAGCAGCTCCGGGACTAGCGGCACAGATACGCAGTATTTT
cdr3_aa: CASSSGTSGTDTQYF

v_call: TRBV4-1
j_call: TRBJ2-7
clone_size: NA
d_call: TRBD2
cdr3_nt: TGCGCCAGCAGCCGCGGACTAGCGGCTGACTACGAGCAGTACTTC
cdr3_aa: CASSRGLAADYEQYF

v_call: TRBV29-1
j_call: TRBJ2-7
clone_size: few
d_call: TRBD2
cdr3_nt: TGCAGCGTTGAAGCGGGGGCGGGAGGTTACGAGCAGTACTTC
cdr3_aa: CSVEAGAGGYEQYF

v_call: TRBV7-2
j_call: TRBJ2-7
clone_size: NA
d_call: NA
cdr3_nt: TGTGCCAGCAGCCGTTCGAGTGGCGTCTACGAGCAGTACTTC
cdr3_aa: CASSRSSGVYEQYF

v_call: TRBV5-1
j_call: TRBJ1-6
clone_size: NA
d_call: TRBD1
cdr3_nt: TGCGCCAGCAGCTTGTCTCCGGGACAGGGGAATAATTCACCCCTCCACTTT
cdr3_aa: CASSLSPGQGNNSPLHF

v_call: TRBV10-1
j_call: TRBJ2-4
clone_size: once
d_call: NA
cdr3_nt: TGCGCCAGCAGTGAGTGCGTTAAAGCCAAAAACATTCAGTACTTC
cdr3_aa: CASSECVKAKNIQYF

v_call: TRBV27
j_call: TRBJ1-5
clone_size: NA
d_call: NA
cdr3_nt: TGTGCCAGCAGTTTACGTTCCGGGACGCCACTTAATCAGCCCCAGCATTTT
cdr3_aa: CASSLRSGTPLNQPQHF

v_call: TRBV4-2
j_call: TRBJ2-7
clone_size: NA
d_call: TRBD2
cdr3_nt: TGTGCCAGCAGCCAAGGGGGGGGCGAGCAGTACTTC
cdr3_aa: CASSQGGGEQYF